This T cell receptor (beta chain) was profiled in a study of T cells in Graves' hyperthyroidism and ophthalmopathy. Across the whole study: Prior to any treatment, at the point of initial diagnosis, peripheral blood was collected.

The diagnoses drew upon clinical symptoms, serum thyroxine and TRAb, thyroid ultrasound and orbital computed tomography. General study results and limits: Model output signaled ophthalmopathy a median approximately six months ahead of onset. The majority of expanded thyroid clonotypes above 0.001 also appeared in blood.

On this clonotype: No antigen is known for it.

The CDR3 is 15 residues long. CDR1 LNHNV and CDR2 YYDKDF come from the germline V gene (reference sequence). The V and J ends lost 2 bases and 5 bases respectively, with 15 bases between them. There were TCR beta CDR3 regions amplified from RNA transcripts. The HTBI set primed first-round TCR CDR3 RT-PCR. TCRdb re-called the multiplex PCR reads with MiXCR, one entry per CDR3 protein. The sample lists about 550,000 distinct CDR3 sequences; around 21% were seen once. Sequencing was carried out using blood. This sequence joins TRBV15 and TRBJ1-1; a weak D match, TRBD1 (5 bases). This TCR derives from a man between 18 and 29 years old with Graves' hyperthyroidism. CDR3 sequence: CATSRSQGLGTEAFF. CDR3 bases: TGTGCCACCAGCAGATCCCAGGGACTGGGGACTGAAGCTTTCTTT.